The rows below give T cell receptor beta chains drawn from one sample of a study of identical twins. One entry per CDR3 protein results from TCRdb running MiXCR on the 5' RACE reads. Of around 570,000 distinct CDR3 sequences detected, 9.5% to 10% appear once; the ten largest clones hold around 3%. These data were also filed under a second study, of yellow fever vaccine responses in identical twins.

The sequenced sample was PBMCs. The receptor set was obtained from a young woman in good health. Both conserved end residues are part of each CDR3. Each record gives: D gene, V gene, clone size, J gene, CDR3 protein, CDR3 DNA. D genes are given only for firm matches. A row's size may be missing; if present it is once, few, many or a size class.

>.|TRBV3-1|.|TRBJ1-1
CASSQDSVHPEAFF
TGTGCCAGCAGCCAAGATAGTGTCCACCCTGAAGCTTTCTTT
>.|TRBV6-5|few|TRBJ2-3
CASSLQEDWNSDTQYF
TGTGCCAGCAGTCTACAGGAGGACTGGAACTCAGATACGCAGTATTTT
>.|TRBV4-3|many|TRBJ1-1
CASTSSWDPNTEAFF
TGCGCCAGCACCTCAAGTTGGGATCCGAACACTGAAGCTTTCTTT
>.|TRBV12-3/TRBV12-4|few|TRBJ2-2
CASSFQGSNTGELFF
TGTGCCAGCAGTTTCCAGGGTAGTAACACCGGGGAGCTGTTTTTT
>TRBD2|TRBV11-1|.|TRBJ2-1
CASSSPGLAGGPFSVNEQFF
TGTGCCAGCAGCTCTCCCGGACTAGCGGGAGGGCCCTTCAGCGTCAATGAGCAGTTCTTC
>TRBD2|TRBV9|few|TRBJ2-2
CASSATSGGAVNTGELFF
TGTGCCAGCAGCGCGACTAGCGGGGGGGCCGTCAACACCGGGGAGCTGTTTTTT
>TRBD2|TRBV4-3|.|TRBJ2-5
CASSQVQTGLASQETQYF
TGCGCCAGCAGCCAAGTCCAGACGGGACTAGCGTCGCAAGAGACCCAGTACTTC
>TRBD2|TRBV5-1|many|TRBJ2-7
CASSELAGAYYEQYF
TGCGCCAGCAGCGAGCTAGCGGGAGCGTACTACGAGCAGTACTTC
>.|TRBV2|.|TRBJ2-7
CASSGGKNYEQYF
TGTGCCAGCAGCGGGGGTAAAAACTACGAGCAGTACTTC
>.|TRBV6-2/TRBV6-3|.|TRBJ1-1
CASSGVSPYTEAFF
TGTGCCAGCAGCGGGGTGTCTCCCTACACTGAAGCTTTCTTT
>TRBD1|TRBV9|few|TRBJ2-7
CASSVGTGTGFYEQYF
TGTGCCAGCAGCGTTGGTACCGGGACAGGGTTTTACGAGCAGTACTTC
>.|TRBV4-3|few|TRBJ2-5
CASSQNWGLQETQYF
TGCGCCAGCAGCCAAAACTGGGGCCTCCAAGAGACCCAGTACTTC
>.|TRBV2|many|TRBJ1-1
CARNQAPTEAFF
TGTGCCAGAAATCAGGCCCCGACTGAAGCTTTCTTT
>.|TRBV9|.|TRBJ2-5
CASSPRGGRQETQYF
TGTGCCAGCAGCCCACGAGGAGGGCGCCAAGAGACCCAGTACTTC
>.|TRBV5-5|many|TRBJ2-3
CASSLDYSTDTQYF
TGTGCCAGCAGCTTAGATTACTCCACAGATACGCAGTATTTT
>.|TRBV7-9|few|TRBJ1-1
CASSLIDALPPTEAFF
TGTGCCAGCAGCTTAATAGACGCCCTCCCTCCCACTGAAGCTTTCTTT
>TRBD2|TRBV7-9|few|TRBJ2-3
CASSPGTSKADTQYF
TGTGCCAGCAGCCCCGGGACTAGCAAGGCAGATACGCAGTATTTT
>.|TRBV4-3|few|TRBJ2-7
CASSQGASSTYEQYF
TGCGCCAGCAGCCAAGGGGCGAGTTCCACCTACGAGCAGTACTTC
>.|TRBV6-2/TRBV6-3|.|TRBJ2-7
CASSYSRFYEQYF
TGTGCCAGCAGTTACTCGCGCTTCTACGAGCAGTACTTC
>.|TRBV7-2|few|TRBJ2-7
CASSRAGQIYEQYF
TGTGCCAGCAGCCGCGCCGGACAGATTTACGAGCAGTACTTC
>.|TRBV6-2/TRBV6-3|.|TRBJ2-6
CASSGQTSSGANVLTF
TGTGCCAGCAGCGGACAGACAAGCTCTGGGGCCAACGTCCTGACTTTC
>TRBD1|TRBV9|few|TRBJ2-5
CASSVGLGQSPGETQYF
TGTGCCAGCAGCGTAGGATTGGGACAGTCTCCAGGGGAGACCCAGTACTTC
>.|TRBV5-6|few|TRBJ2-7
CASSLIRSYEQYF
TGTGCCAGCAGCTTGATACGGTCCTACGAGCAGTACTTC
>TRBD1|TRBV29-1|few|TRBJ2-6
CSVEVPGGQVYSGANVLTF
TGCAGCGTTGAAGTCCCCGGCGGACAGGTTTACTCTGGGGCCAACGTCCTGACTTTC
>TRBD2|TRBV24-1|many|TRBJ2-3
CATSDIAGGPPSMKYF
TGTGCCACCAGTGATATAGCGGGAGGCCCTCCCTCAATGAAGTATTTT
>TRBD1|TRBV2|many|TRBJ2-2
CASSRQGASNTGELFF
TGTGCCAGCAGTCGACAGGGGGCATCGAACACCGGGGAGCTGTTTTTT
>.|TRBV18|few|TRBJ2-7
CASSPGGFTYEQYF
TGTGCCAGCTCACCAGGTGGTTTCACTTACGAGCAGTACTTC
>TRBD2|TRBV6-1|.|TRBJ2-1
CASSRPVAGESYNEQFF
TGTGCCAGCAGTCGTCCTGTAGCGGGGGAGTCCTACAATGAGCAGTTCTTC
>.|TRBV5-1|many|TRBJ2-3
CASSKEKLNTQYF
TGCGCCAGCAGTAAAGAGAAGCTCAATACGCAGTATTTT
>.|TRBV11-2|many|TRBJ2-7
CASSLEGMGYEQYF
TGTGCCAGCAGCTTAGAAGGCATGGGGTACGAGCAGTACTTC
>TRBD2|TRBV11-1|.|TRBJ2-2
CASSPMTKAGGVPGELFF
TGTGCCAGCAGCCCAATGACTAAAGCGGGAGGGGTCCCCGGGGAGCTGTTTTTT
>.|TRBV15|few|TRBJ2-3
CATSRLGFTDTQYF
TGTGCCACCAGCAGGTTAGGATTCACAGATACGCAGTATTTT
>.|TRBV4-1|.|TRBJ2-7
CASSQERTTGVGIEQYF
TGCGCCAGCAGCCAAGAGAGGACTACCGGAGTGGGAATCGAGCAGTACTTC
>.|TRBV7-9|many|TRBJ1-3
CASSPQNTIYF
TGTGCCAGCAGCCCCCAAAACACCATATATTTT
>.|TRBV5-1|.|TRBJ2-2
CASSVGTAGELFF
TGCGCCAGCAGCGTAGGGACTGCCGGGGAGCTGTTTTTT
>TRBD1|TRBV7-2|.|TRBJ1-1
CASSLTQGGSTEAFF
TGTGCCAGCAGCTTAACCCAGGGGGGATCTACTGAAGCTTTCTTT
>TRBD1|TRBV6-5|.|TRBJ2-7
CASSYNRGTYEQYF
TGTGCCAGCAGTTACAACAGGGGTACCTACGAGCAGTACTTC
>.|TRBV7-2|.|TRBJ2-2
CASSLVTSGLFF
TGTGCCAGCAGCTTAGTAACCTCGGGGTTGTTTTTT
>.|TRBV5-1|many|TRBJ2-5
CASSAGGAQETQYF
TGCGCCAGCAGCGCAGGAGGAGCTCAAGAGACCCAGTACTTC
>TRBD2|TRBV20-1|.|TRBJ2-5
CSARPSGTGVWTQYF
TGCAGTGCTAGGCCTAGCGGGACGGGGGTCTGGACCCAGTACTTC
>.|TRBV5-1|.|TRBJ2-7
CASSSPRTPTTDYEQYF
TGCGCCAGCAGCTCCCCCCGGACTCCAACGACCGATTACGAGCAGTACTTC
>.|TRBV27|few|TRBJ2-7
CASSLWGEFSYEQYF
TGTGCCAGCAGTTTGTGGGGGGAATTCTCCTACGAGCAGTACTTC
>.|TRBV7-9|many|TRBJ2-3
CASVTSTDTQYF
TGTGCCAGCGTAACTAGCACAGATACGCAGTATTTT
>TRBD1|TRBV7-2|.|TRBJ2-3
CASSRTGVTQYF
TGTGCCAGCAGTCGAACAGGGGTAACGCAGTATTTT
>.|TRBV6-1|.|TRBJ2-7
CASSSPGRELGYEQYF
TGTGCCAGCAGCTCCCCGGGGAGAGAGCTTGGCTACGAGCAGTACTTC
>.|TRBV10-2|many|TRBJ2-1
CASSNDGDLAYNEQFF
TGCGCCAGCAGTAATGACGGTGACCTAGCCTACAATGAGCAGTTCTTC
>TRBD1|TRBV19|few|TRBJ2-6
CASRRTGSSGANVLTF
TGTGCCAGCCGCCGGACAGGGAGCTCTGGGGCCAACGTCCTGACTTTC
>.|TRBV7-9|.|TRBJ2-2
CASSSVPLTNRELFF
TGTGCCAGCAGCTCTGTACCTCTCACTAACAGGGAGCTGTTTTTT
>TRBD2|TRBV20-1|few|TRBJ2-5
CSALPGTSGGVWETQYF
TGCAGTGCCCTCCCCGGGACTAGCGGGGGGGTTTGGGAGACCCAGTACTTC
>TRBD2|TRBV20-1|.|TRBJ2-1
CSARPTSGIYNEQFF
TGCAGTGCTAGACCGACTAGCGGGATCTACAATGAGCAGTTCTTC
>TRBD2|TRBV29-1|many|TRBJ2-7
CSVRDYPYEQYF
TGCAGCGTCAGGGACTACCCTTACGAGCAGTACTTC
>.|TRBV20-1|.|TRBJ1-6
CSALGGDSPLHF
TGCAGTGCTCTAGGGGGGGATTCACCCCTCCACTTT
>TRBD2|TRBV4-2|many|TRBJ2-1
CASSPLAGDLYNEQFF
TGTGCCAGCAGCCCTCTAGCGGGGGACTTATACAATGAGCAGTTCTTC
>.|TRBV25-1|.|TRBJ2-2
CASSAPSGTNTGELFF
TGTGCCAGCAGTGCCCCCTCCGGGACAAACACCGGGGAGCTGTTTTTT
>.|TRBV20-1|.|TRBJ1-6
CSARDLNGVSPLHF
TGCAGTGCTAGAGATCTCAATGGGGTCTCACCCCTCCACTTT
>.|TRBV7-2|few|TRBJ2-3
CASSLMRDTDTQYF
TGTGCCAGCAGCTTAATGCGAGACACAGATACGCAGTATTTT
>TRBD1|TRBV29-1|many|TRBJ2-7
CSARQGYEQYF
TGCAGCGCCCGACAGGGCTACGAGCAGTACTTC
>.|TRBV28|.|TRBJ2-7
CASEGPSYEQYF
TGTGCCAGCGAGGGGCCCTCCTACGAGCAGTACTTC
>.|TRBV7-2|many|TRBJ2-7
CASSSQGRTYEQYF
TGTGCCAGCAGCTCGCAGGGGAGGACCTACGAGCAGTACTTC